This entry lists 23 T cell receptor beta chains sequenced from one sample in a study of cytomegalovirus exposure and HLA in healthy donors. The PCR ran on 60 Vbeta and 13 Jbeta primers. Sequencing used immunoSEQ multiplex PCR; TCRdb keeps in-frame clones, though not all of them. The top ten clones hold 3.1% of a sample with around 150,000 clones, 76% of them seen once. The sequencing sample was made of PBMCs. The receptors shown here come from a man between 35 and 55 years old in good health and CMV-seronegative.

The chain combines TRBV11-3 with TRBJ1-6; TRBD1 matches 8 bases. This CDR3 region has 18 residues. V lost 3 bases to trimming and J lost 5 bases; unmatched junction nucleotides: 12. Germline CDR1 is SGHNT and CDR2 is YENEEA. The CDR3 sequence: CASSLTGDWVLDNSPLHF. CDR3 DNA sequence: TGTGCCAGCAGCTTGACAGGGGATTGGGTATTGGATAATTCACCCCTCCACTTT.

This clone was counted once. This chain links TRBV7-9 with TRBJ1-2; D ambiguous. Per germline, CDR1 SEHNR and CDR2 FQNEAQ (reference sequence). CDR3 length: 15 amino acids. The V end was cut by 1 base, the J end by 0 bases, with 9 bases between. The CDR3 DNA is TGTGCCAGCAGCTTAGGGTCTCCAGCTAACTATGGCTACACCTTC. It encodes CASSLGSPANYGYTF.

Only a few counts were recorded for this clone. The chain uses TRBV27 and TRBJ2-2; TRBD1 matches 11 bases. V was pared by 6 bases and J by 4 bases, with 1 base of the junction left unmatched. Germline V CDR1 and CDR2: MNHEY, SMNVEV (reference sequence). This CDR3 contains 14 residues. This CDR3 is CASRGQGGTGELFF. CDR3 coding DNA: TGTGCCAGCAGGGGACAGGGGGGCACCGGGGAGCTGTTTTTT.

The chain couples TRBV5-1 to TRBJ1-1; D gene unclear. CDR1 is SGHRS and CDR2 is YFSETQ in the germline V gene. Trimming shortened V by 9 bases and J by 5 bases, and 17 bases separated the two germline ends. The CDR3 loop spans 13 amino acids. The CDR3 sequence is CATRPRVDTEAFF. CDR3 coding DNA: TGCGCCACCCGGCCCCGGGTTGATACTGAAGCTTTCTTT.

The chain links TRBV11-2 to TRBJ2-1; D may be TRBD2 (5 bases). The germline V and J ends were trimmed by 7 bases and 2 bases, with 15 bases remaining between them. The CDR3 is 15 amino acids. Looked up from germline, CDR1 is SGHAT and CDR2 is FQNNGV. The CDR3 sequence: CASTLLAGTYNEQFF. The CDR3 DNA sequence: TGTGCCAGCACCTTGTTGGCGGGTACCTACAATGAGCAGTTCTTC. Supplemented by reference TRBV11-2 and TRBJ2-1, the full variable domain reads EAGVAQSPRYKIIEKRQSVAFWCNPISGHATLYWYQQILGQGPKLLIQFQNNGVVDDSQLPKDRFSAERLKGVDSTLKIQPAKLEDSAVYLCASTLLAGTYNEQFFGPGTRLTVL.

V and J are TRBV2 and TRBJ1-1; D is unclear. The V gene lost 7 bases and the J gene lost 5 bases, with 14 bases spanning the gap. CDR1 is SNHLY, CDR2 FYNNEI, per germline. The CDR3 contains 13 residues. The CDR3 is CASKLEPGTEAFF. DNA for the CDR3: TGTGCCAGCAAACTCGAACCGGGGACTGAAGCTTTCTTT.

The V gene is TRBV7-9, the J gene TRBJ1-4; TRBD1 agrees at 7 bases. There are 15 residues in the CDR3. Germline V gene sequence: CDR1 SEHNR, CDR2 FQNEAQ (reference sequence). J was trimmed by 0 bases and V by 5 bases; bases with no gene match: 3. CDR3 DNA sequence: TGTGCCAGCAGCAGTCAGGGGGCAACTAATGAAAAACTGTTTTTT. It translates to CASSSQGATNEKLFF.

J is TRBJ1-2 and V is TRBV4-1, with 8 bases matching TRBD1. Germline-derived CDR1 and CDR2 are MGHRA and YSYEKL. CDR3 length equals 16 residues. V lost 2 bases to trimming and J lost 0 bases; unmatched junction nucleotides: 5. CDR3 loop: CASSQQGAGANYGYTF. As DNA, the CDR3 is TGCGCCAGCAGCCAACAGGGGGCAGGGGCTAACTATGGCTACACCTTC.

The rearrangement uses TRBV28 and TRBJ2-7; D is ambiguous. The ends were cut back, 4 bases at V and 5 bases at J, with 9 bases in the middle. Germline V gene lookup returns CDR1 MDHEN and CDR2 SYDVKM. The CDR3 extends over 12 amino acids. Here the CDR3 reads CASSSQSHEQYF. In nucleotides, the CDR3 is TGTGCCAGCAGTTCGCAAAGCCACGAGCAGTACTTC.

The chain couples TRBV30 to TRBJ2-7; TRBD2 is a possible D gene (6 bases). Trimming removed 7 bases from V and 2 bases from J, with 15 bases in between. The CDR3 spans 13 residues. The germline V gene encodes CDR1 GTSNPN and CDR2 SVGIG (reference sequence). The CDR3 here is CAYGREHPYEQYF. CDR3 bases: TGTGCCTACGGGCGGGAACACCCCTACGAGCAGTACTTC. The whole variable domain, remainder taken from reference TRBV30 and TRBJ2-7, is SQTIHQWPATLVQPVGSPLSLECTVEGTSNPNLYWYRQAAGRGLQLLFYSVGIGQISSEVPQNLSASRPQDRQFILSSKKLLLSDSGFYLCAYGREHPYEQYFGPGTRLTVT.

The chain couples TRBV9 to TRBJ1-1; D is possibly TRBD1 (6 bases). Trimming removed 6 bases from V and 5 bases from J, with 23 bases in between. The CDR3 is 16 amino acids. Germline V gene sequence: CDR1 SGDLS, CDR2 YYNGEE. This CDR3 is CASTAGAGPLGTEAFF. In nucleotides, the CDR3 is TGTGCCAGCACTGCAGGGGCGGGTCCCCTCGGTACTGAAGCTTTCTTT. The variable domain in full, completed from reference TRBV9 and TRBJ1-1, reads DSGVTQTPKHLITATGQRVTLRCSPRSGDLSVYWYQQSLDQGLQFLIQYYNGEERAKGNILERFSAQQFPDLHSELNLSSLELGDSALYFCASTAGAGPLGTEAFFGQGTRLTVV.

This clone was seen only a few times. J is TRBJ2-1 and V is TRBV18; 9 nucleotides agree with TRBD2. The CDR3 length is 14 residues. Germline lookup yields CDR1 KGHSH and CDR2 LQKENI. Germline trimming cut 2 bases from V and 8 bases from J; bases unmatched to any gene: 4. The CDR3 region is CASSPASGNDEQFF. In nucleotides, the CDR3 is TGTGCCAGCTCACCAGCTAGCGGGAACGATGAGCAGTTCTTC.

This chain links TRBV5-4 with TRBJ1-2; D gene unclear. V lost 0 bases and J lost 3, with 12 bases in between. CDR3 length equals 15 residues. Looked up from germline, CDR1 is SGHNT and CDR2 is YYREEE (reference sequence). CDR3 sequence (DNA): TGTGCCAGCAGCTTGGCACAGCCACCCTACTATGGCTACACCTTC. Its protein is CASSLAQPPYYGYTF.

This chain uses TRBV5-4 with TRBJ1-2, with TRBD1 matching over 7 bases. The CDR3 covers 13 residues. Trimming at V came to 4 bases and at J to 5 bases, leaving 5 bases not matched to a gene. Germline V gene data show CDR1 as SGHNT and CDR2 as YYREEE (reference sequence). The CDR3 loop is CASSLDRVYGYTF. The CDR3 nucleotides are TGTGCCAGCAGCCTTGACAGGGTGTATGGCTACACCTTC. Full variable domain (rest looked up from reference TRBV5-4 and TRBJ1-2): ETGVTQSPTHLIKTRGQQVTLRCSSQSGHNTVSWYQQALGQGPQFIFQYYREEENGRGNFPPRFSGLQFPNYSSELNVNALELDDSALYLCASSLDRVYGYTFGSGTRLTVV.

J is TRBJ1-4 and V is TRBV4-3; 8 nucleotides match TRBD1. The germline gives CDR1 LGHNA, CDR2 YSLEER. The CDR3 length is 19 residues. Trimming removed 0 bases from V and 8 bases from J; junction bases left unmatched: 17. The CDR3 DNA sequence: TGCGCCAGCAGCCAAGATCTCCCCCAGGGGGCTTGGTTCGGAGAAAAACTGTTTTTT. Translation gives CASSQDLPQGAWFGEKLFF.

The V gene is TRBV30, the J gene TRBJ2-3, with D possibly being TRBD1 (5 bases). This CDR3 is built from 16 residues. CDR1 GTSNPN and CDR2 SVGIG come from the germline V gene (reference sequence). Trimming stripped 1 base from V and 6 bases from J, with 20 bases between. The CDR3 bases are TGTGCCTGGAGTGACACTCTCCTGCAGGGAAGGGATACGCAGTATTTT. Amino acids: CAWSDTLLQGRDTQYF.

The chain carries TRBV5-1 and TRBJ2-1; D not resolved. CDR1 and CDR2 (germline): SGHRS, YFSETQ. The V gene lost 3 bases and the J gene lost 1 base, with 5 bases spanning the gap. This CDR3 has 13 residues. CDR3 loop: CASSSLSYNEQFF. The CDR3 bases are TGCGCCAGCAGCTCATTGTCCTACAATGAGCAGTTCTTC.

V gene TRBV27 combines with J gene TRBJ2-7, with 7 bases that match TRBD1. This CDR3 spans 16 amino acids. Germline trimming cut 2 bases from V and 6 bases from J; bases unmatched to any gene: 13. Germline loops: CDR1 MNHEY, CDR2 SMNVEV (reference sequence). CDR3 protein: CASSLLPAGQAGEQYF. CDR3 sequence (DNA): TGTGCCAGCAGTTTACTTCCCGCCGGACAGGCTGGCGAGCAGTACTTC.

The J gene is TRBJ2-7, the V gene TRBV27; TRBD1 might be the D (6 bases). V lost 6 bases and J 12 bases, leaving 15 bases between the germline ends. Germline lookup yields CDR1 MNHEY and CDR2 SMNVEV (reference sequence). The CDR3 is 11 residues long. The CDR3 is CASSPGQKMYF. The DNA for the CDR3 is TGTGCCAGCAGCCCAGGACAGAAAATGTACTTC.

The chain combines TRBV19 with TRBJ1-1, with D hard to call. CDR3 size: 13 residues. Looked up from germline, CDR1 is LNHDA and CDR2 is SQIVND (reference sequence). V was pared by 7 bases and J by 3 bases, with 12 bases between. CDR3 coding DNA: TGTGCCAGTATCCCTTGGGGAGACACTGAAGCTTTCTTT. Translating it yields CASIPWGDTEAFF. The full variable domain, rest sourced from reference TRBV19 and TRBJ1-1, is DGGITQSPKYLFRKEGQNVTLSCEQNLNHDAMYWYRQDPGQGLRLIYYSQIVNDFQKGDIAEGYSVSREKKESFPLTVTSAQKNPTAFYLCASIPWGDTEAFFGQGTRLTVV.

This clone was counted only a few times. The chain is built from TRBV5-4 and TRBJ2-2; 8 bases are shared with TRBD1. Germline-derived CDR1 and CDR2 are SGHNT and YYREEE (reference sequence). J gave up 0 bases and V 5 bases, and 6 bases lay outside the gene matches. CDR3 length: 16 amino acids. The CDR3 bases are TGTGCCAGCAGTTTCGGACAGGGAGCGAACACCGGGGAGCTGTTTTTT. Amino acids: CASSFGQGANTGELFF.

The CDR3 sequence: CASTGGVDYGYTF. CDR3 coding DNA: TGTGCCAGTACCGGGGGGGTTGACTATGGCTACACCTTC. The V call is TRBV5-4, the J call TRBJ1-2, with D perhaps TRBD1 (5 bases). V was clipped by 8 bases and J by 3 bases, with 14 bases between them. The length of the CDR3 is 13 residues. The germline CDR1 and CDR2 sequences are SGHNT and YYREEE (reference sequence).

The chain is built from TRBV5-4 and TRBJ1-1; a weak D match, TRBD1 (5 bases). The CDR3 has 15 residues. Trimming stripped 1 base from V and 4 bases from J, with 14 bases between. Germline V lookup: CDR1 SGHNT, CDR2 YYREEE (reference sequence). The CDR3 here is CASSLSWGRSTEAFF. CDR3 in DNA: TGTGCCAGCAGCTTGAGCTGGGGGAGGTCCACTGAAGCTTTCTTT.